The T cell receptor (beta chain) under discussion was sequenced for a study of shared clonotypes between healthy human individuals. Study-wide results and caveats: The four-donor shared clonotypes exceeded non-shared clonotypes in generation probability, with non-shared ones scoring lower.

V was clipped by 5 bases and J by 3 bases, with 17 bases between them. Germline assignment: CDR1 SNHLY and CDR2 FYNNEI. The CDR3 contains 15 residues. Clones were read by immunoSEQ multiplex PCR, and TCRdb kept only the in-frame ones, dropping some. The table records more than 900,000 clones, 70% to 80% of them present only once. This clone showed up just once. Its specificity is unknown. The chain employs TRBV2 and TRBJ2-7; tentative D call: TRBD2 (6 bases). The sequence was collected from a man between 18 and 35 years old in good health. Some clones in this sample may be carry-over from other donors' samples. The specimen sequenced was memory CD4+ T cells from PBMCs. Subset defined: CD45RA-negative fraction. CDR3 loop: CASSQRGREGYEQYF. Written as DNA, the CDR3 is TGTGCCAGCAGTCAGCGAGGGCGGGAAGGCTACGAGCAGTACTTC.